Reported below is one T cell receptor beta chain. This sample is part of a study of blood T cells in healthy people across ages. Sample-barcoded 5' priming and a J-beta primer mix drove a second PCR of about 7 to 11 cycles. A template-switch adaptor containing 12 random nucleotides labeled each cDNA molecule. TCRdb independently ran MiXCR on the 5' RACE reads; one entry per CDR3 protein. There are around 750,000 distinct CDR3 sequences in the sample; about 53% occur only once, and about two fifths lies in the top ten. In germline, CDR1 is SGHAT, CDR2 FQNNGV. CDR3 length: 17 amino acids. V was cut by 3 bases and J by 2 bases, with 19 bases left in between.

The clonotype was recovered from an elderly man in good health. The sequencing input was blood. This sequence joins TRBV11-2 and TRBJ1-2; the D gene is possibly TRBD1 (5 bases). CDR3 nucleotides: TGTGCCAGCAGCTTTTTCGCCGTGGCAGGGCCGAACTATGGCTACACCTTC. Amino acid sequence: CASSFFAVAGPNYGYTF.